This T cell receptor (beta chain) was documented in a study of blood T cell repertoires in COVID-19. For the study at large: Samples of COVID-19 (acute and convalescent) were obtained from the United States, Italy and Spain. Sources were T cells, B-cell-depleted T cells, or PBMCs; the material itself was cDNA or gDNA.

The CDR3 has 13 amino acids. V gave up 6 bases and J gave up 3 bases, with 11 bases separating them. Germline CDR1 and CDR2: LNHDA and SQIVND (reference sequence). In the authors' workflow: Amplifying reference gene primers gave estimates of nucleated cell counts. Sequencing was performed with immunoSEQ multiplex PCR; in TCRdb, only in-frame clones are kept and a portion is missing. The DNA gave D and trimming, while V, J and clone size come from that table. The sample has roughly 300,000 clones; around 87% are singletons. This clone was seen a single time. This clonotype originated in a woman aged 50 to 65 who had recovered from COVID-19. Material for sequencing was peripheral blood. J is TRBJ1-1 and V is TRBV19; no clear D. CDR3 protein: CASSLNSYTEAFF. For the CDR3, the DNA is TGTGCCAGTAGCCTCAACAGTTACACTGAAGCTTTCTTT.